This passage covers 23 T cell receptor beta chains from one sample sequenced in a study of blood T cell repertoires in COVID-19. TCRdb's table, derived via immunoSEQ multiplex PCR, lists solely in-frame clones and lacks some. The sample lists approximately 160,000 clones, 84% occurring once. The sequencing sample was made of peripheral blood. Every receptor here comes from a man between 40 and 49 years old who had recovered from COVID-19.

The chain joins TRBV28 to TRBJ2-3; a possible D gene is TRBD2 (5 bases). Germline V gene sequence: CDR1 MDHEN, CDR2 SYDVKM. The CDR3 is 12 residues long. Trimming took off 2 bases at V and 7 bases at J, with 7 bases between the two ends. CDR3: CASSLERNTQYF. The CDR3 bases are TGTGCCAGCAGTTTAGAGCGGAATACGCAGTATTTT.

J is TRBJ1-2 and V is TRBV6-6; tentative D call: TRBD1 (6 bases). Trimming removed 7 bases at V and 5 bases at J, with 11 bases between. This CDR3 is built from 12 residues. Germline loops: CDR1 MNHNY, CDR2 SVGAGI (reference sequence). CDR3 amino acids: CASTQGNYGYTF. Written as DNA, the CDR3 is TGTGCCAGCACCCAGGGGAATTATGGCTACACCTTC.

CDR3 sequence: CATSRSSGNTGELFF. Written as DNA, the CDR3 is TGTGCCACCAGCAGGTCTAGCGGGAACACCGGGGAGCTGTTTTTT. The chain uses TRBV15 and TRBJ2-2; TRBD2 aligns across 7 bases. V lost 3 bases and J lost 1; bases outside the gene matches: 2. The CDR3 spans 15 residues. The V gene's germline CDR1 is LNHNV and CDR2 YYDKDF (reference sequence).

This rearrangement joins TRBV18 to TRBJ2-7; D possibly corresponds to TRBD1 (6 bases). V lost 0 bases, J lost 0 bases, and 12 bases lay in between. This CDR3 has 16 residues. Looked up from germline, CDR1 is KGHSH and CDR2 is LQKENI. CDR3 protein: CASSPPRQANSYEQYF. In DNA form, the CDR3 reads TGTGCCAGCTCACCACCGAGACAGGCAAACTCCTACGAGCAGTACTTC.

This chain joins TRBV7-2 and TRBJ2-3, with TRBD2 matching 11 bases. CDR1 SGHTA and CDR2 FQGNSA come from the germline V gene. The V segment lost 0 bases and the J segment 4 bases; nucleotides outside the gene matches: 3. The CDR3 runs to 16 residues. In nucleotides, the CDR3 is TGTGCCAGCAGCTTAGCCGGGACTAGCGGACCAGATACGCAGTATTTT. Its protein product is CASSLAGTSGPDTQYF.

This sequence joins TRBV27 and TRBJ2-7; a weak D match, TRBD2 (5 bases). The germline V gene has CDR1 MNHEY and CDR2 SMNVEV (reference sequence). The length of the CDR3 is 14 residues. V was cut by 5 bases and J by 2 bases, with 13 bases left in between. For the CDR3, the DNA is TGTGCCAGCAGTCCAGAGGGCCGTGCCTACGAGCAGTACTTC. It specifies CASSPEGRAYEQYF.

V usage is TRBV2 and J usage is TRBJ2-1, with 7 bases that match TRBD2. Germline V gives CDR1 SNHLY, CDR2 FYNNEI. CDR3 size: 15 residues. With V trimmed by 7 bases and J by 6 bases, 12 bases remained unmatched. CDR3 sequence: CASTGRTSPPNEQFF. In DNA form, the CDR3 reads TGTGCCAGCACTGGCAGGACTAGTCCTCCCAATGAGCAGTTCTTC.

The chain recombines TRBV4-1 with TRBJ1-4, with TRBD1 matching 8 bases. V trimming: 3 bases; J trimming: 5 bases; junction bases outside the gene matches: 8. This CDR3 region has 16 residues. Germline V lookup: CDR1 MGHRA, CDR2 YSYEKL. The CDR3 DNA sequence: TGCGCCAGCAGCCAGTACGGGACAGGCGTAAATGAAAAACTGTTTTTT. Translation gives CASSQYGTGVNEKLFF.

CDR3 nucleotide sequence: TGTGCCAGCAGTGACGATAGCCCCCACGCTGAGCAGTTCTTC. Translated, it gives CASSDDSPHAEQFF. The chain is built from TRBV6-4 and TRBJ2-1, with no clear D. V gave up 2 bases and J gave up 9 bases, with 14 bases separating them. The CDR3 spans 14 residues. The germline gives CDR1 MRHNA, CDR2 SNTAGT.

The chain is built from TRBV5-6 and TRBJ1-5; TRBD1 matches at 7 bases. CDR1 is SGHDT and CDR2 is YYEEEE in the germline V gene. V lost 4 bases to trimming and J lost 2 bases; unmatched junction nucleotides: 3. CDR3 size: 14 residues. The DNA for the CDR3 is TGTGCCAGCAGCCAGGGGGGACGCAATCAGCCCCAGCATTTT. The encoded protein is CASSQGGRNQPQHF.

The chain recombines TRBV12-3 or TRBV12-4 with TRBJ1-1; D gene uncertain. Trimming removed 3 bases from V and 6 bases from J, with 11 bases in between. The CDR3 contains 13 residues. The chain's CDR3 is CASSFGPNAEAFF. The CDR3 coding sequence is TGTGCCAGCAGTTTCGGTCCCAACGCTGAAGCTTTCTTT.

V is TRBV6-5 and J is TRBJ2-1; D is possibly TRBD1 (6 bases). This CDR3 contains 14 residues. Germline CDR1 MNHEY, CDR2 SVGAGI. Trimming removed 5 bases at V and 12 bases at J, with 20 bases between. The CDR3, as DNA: TGTGCCAGCAGTCCTCAGGGGCCCTCAATGGGGCAGTTCTTC. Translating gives CASSPQGPSMGQFF.

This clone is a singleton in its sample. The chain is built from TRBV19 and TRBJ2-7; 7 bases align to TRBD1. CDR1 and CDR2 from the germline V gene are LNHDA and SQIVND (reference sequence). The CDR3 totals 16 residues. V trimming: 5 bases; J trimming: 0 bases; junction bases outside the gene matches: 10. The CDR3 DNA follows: TGTGCCAGTAGTCGCAGGGGGACAGAGAGCTCCTACGAGCAGTACTTC. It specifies CASSRRGTESSYEQYF.

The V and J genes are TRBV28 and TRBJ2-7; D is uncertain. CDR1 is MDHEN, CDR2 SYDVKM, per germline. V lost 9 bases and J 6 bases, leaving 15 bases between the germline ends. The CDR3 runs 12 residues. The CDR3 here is CASHSSHREQYF. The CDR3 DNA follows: TGTGCCAGTCATAGTTCGCACCGCGAGCAGTACTTC.

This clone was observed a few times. CDR3 amino acids: CASTKTGEDGYTF. The DNA for the CDR3 is TGTGCCAGCACCAAAACAGGGGAGGATGGCTACACCTTC. V and J are TRBV12-3 or TRBV12-4 and TRBJ1-2, with 7 nucleotides matching TRBD1. The CDR3 extends over 13 amino acids. J was trimmed by 6 bases and V by 7 bases; bases with no gene match: 8.

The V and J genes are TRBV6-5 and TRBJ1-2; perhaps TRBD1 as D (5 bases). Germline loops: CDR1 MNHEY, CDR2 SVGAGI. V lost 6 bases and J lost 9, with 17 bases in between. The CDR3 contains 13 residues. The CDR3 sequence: CASSPDTLRSYTF. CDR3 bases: TGTGCCAGCAGCCCGGACACCCTAAGGAGCTACACCTTC.

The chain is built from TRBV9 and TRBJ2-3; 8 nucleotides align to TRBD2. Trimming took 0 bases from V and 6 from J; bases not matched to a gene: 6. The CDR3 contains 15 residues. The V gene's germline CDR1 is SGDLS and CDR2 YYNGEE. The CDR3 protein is CASSVGSLAADTQYF. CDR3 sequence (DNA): TGTGCCAGCAGCGTAGGATCACTAGCGGCGGATACGCAGTATTTT.

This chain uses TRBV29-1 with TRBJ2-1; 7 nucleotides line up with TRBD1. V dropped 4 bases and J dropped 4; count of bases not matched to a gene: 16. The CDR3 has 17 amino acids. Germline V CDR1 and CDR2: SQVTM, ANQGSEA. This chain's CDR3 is CSVVLNRQGIFYNEQFF. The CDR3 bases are TGCAGCGTTGTTTTGAATCGACAGGGTATTTTTTACAATGAGCAGTTCTTC.

For the CDR3, the DNA is TGTGCCAGTAGTAAAATAGCGGGAGCCAATGAGCAGTTCTTC. Encoded protein: CASSKIAGANEQFF. The chain employs TRBV19 and TRBJ2-1; 9 bases are a match to TRBD2. CDR1 is LNHDA and CDR2 is SQIVND in the germline V gene (reference sequence). The length of the CDR3 is 14 residues. Germline trimming cut 4 bases from V and 6 bases from J; bases unmatched to any gene: 4.

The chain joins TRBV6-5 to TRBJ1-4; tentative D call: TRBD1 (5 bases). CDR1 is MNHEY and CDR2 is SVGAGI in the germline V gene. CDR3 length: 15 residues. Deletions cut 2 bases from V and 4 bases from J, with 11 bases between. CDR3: CASSYGGRDNEKLFF. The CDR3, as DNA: TGTGCCAGCAGTTACGGGGGGAGGGATAATGAAAAACTGTTTTTT.

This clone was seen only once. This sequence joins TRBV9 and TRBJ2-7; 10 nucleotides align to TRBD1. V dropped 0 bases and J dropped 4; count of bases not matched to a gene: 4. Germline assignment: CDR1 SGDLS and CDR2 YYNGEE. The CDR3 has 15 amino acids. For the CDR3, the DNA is TGTGCCAGCAGCGTAGAGACAGGGGGCATATACGAGCAGTACTTC. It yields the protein CASSVETGGIYEQYF.

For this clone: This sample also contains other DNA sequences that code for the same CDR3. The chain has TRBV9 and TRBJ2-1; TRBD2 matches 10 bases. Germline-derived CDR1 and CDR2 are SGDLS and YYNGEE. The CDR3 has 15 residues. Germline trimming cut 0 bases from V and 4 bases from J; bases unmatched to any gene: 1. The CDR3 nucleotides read TGTGCCAGCAGCGTAGGGACTAGCGGATACAATGAGCAGTTCTTC. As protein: CASSVGTSGYNEQFF. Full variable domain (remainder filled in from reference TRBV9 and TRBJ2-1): DSGVTQTPKHLITATGQRVTLRCSPRSGDLSVYWYQQSLDQGLQFLIQYYNGEERAKGNILERFSAQQFPDLHSELNLSSLELGDSALYFCASSVGTSGYNEQFFGPGTRLTVL.

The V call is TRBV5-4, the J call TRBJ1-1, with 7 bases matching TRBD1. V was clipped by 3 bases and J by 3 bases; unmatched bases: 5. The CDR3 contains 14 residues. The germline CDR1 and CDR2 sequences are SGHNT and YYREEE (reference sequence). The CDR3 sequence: CASSSGQRDTEAFF. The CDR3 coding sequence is TGTGCCAGCAGCTCGGGACAGCGAGACACTGAAGCTTTCTTT.